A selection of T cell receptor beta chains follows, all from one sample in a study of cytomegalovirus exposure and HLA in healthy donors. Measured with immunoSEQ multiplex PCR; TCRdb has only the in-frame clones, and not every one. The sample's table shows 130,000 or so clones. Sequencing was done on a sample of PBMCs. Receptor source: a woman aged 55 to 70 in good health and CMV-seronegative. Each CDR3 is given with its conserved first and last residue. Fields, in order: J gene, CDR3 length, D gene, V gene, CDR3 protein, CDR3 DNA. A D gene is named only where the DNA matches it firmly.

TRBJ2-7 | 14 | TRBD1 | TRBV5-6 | CASSFSGTGWWQYF | TGTGCCAGCAGCTTTTCCGGGACAGGGTGGTGGCAGTACTTC
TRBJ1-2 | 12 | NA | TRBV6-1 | CASSSGTWGYTF | TGTGCCAGCAGTTCCGGGACTTGGGGCTACACCTTC
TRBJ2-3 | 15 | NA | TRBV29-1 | CSVEDTRATTDTQYF | TGCAGCGTTGAAGATACCCGAGCTACCACAGATACGCAGTATTTT
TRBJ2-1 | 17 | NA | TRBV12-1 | CASSFGPPGLALEEQFF | TGTGCCAGCAGCTTTGGACCCCCGGGACTAGCCCTCGAGGAGCAGTTCTTC
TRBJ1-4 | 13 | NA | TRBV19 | CASSMVENEKLFF | TGTGCCAGTAGTATGGTCGAGAATGAAAAACTGTTTTTT
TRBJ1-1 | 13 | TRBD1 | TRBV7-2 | CASSSPGQRDTFF | TGTGCCAGCAGCTCACCGGGACAGAGGGACACTTTCTTT
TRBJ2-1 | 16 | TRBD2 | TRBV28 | CASSPPSGSSYNEQFF | TGTGCCAGCAGTCCCCCTAGCGGAAGCTCCTACAATGAGCAGTTCTTC
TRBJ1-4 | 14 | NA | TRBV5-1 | CASSLQGINEKLFF | TGCGCCAGCAGCTTGCAGGGGATTAATGAAAAACTGTTTTTT
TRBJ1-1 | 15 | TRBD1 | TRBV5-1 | CASSEGQGLNTEAFF | TGCGCCAGCAGCGAGGGACAGGGTTTGAACACTGAAGCTTTCTTT
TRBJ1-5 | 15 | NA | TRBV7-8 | CASSLREGHNQPQHF | TGTGCCAGCAGCTTACGGGAGGGGCACAATCAGCCCCAGCATTTT
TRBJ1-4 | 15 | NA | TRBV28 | CASSFRGTRGEKLFF | TGTGCCAGCAGTTTTAGGGGGACGCGCGGTGAAAAACTGTTTTTT
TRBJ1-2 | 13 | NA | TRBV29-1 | CSVRQDLNYGYTF | TGCAGCGTAAGACAGGACCTAAACTATGGCTACACCTTC
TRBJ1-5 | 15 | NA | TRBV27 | CASSSDTYSNQPQHF | TGTGCCAGCAGTTCCGACACCTATAGCAATCAGCCCCAGCATTTT
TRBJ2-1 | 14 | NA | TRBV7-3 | CASSPRSGDNEQFF | TGTGCCAGCAGCCCCAGGAGCGGCGACAATGAGCAGTTCTTC
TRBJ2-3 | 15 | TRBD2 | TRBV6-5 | CASNLREGVTDTQYF | TGTGCCAGCAATCTGCGGGAGGGAGTCACAGATACGCAGTATTTT
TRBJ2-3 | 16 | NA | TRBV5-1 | CASSPASASSTDTQYF | TGCGCCAGCAGCCCCGCTAGCGCATCTAGCACAGATACGCAGTATTTT
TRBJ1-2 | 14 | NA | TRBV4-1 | CASSQAEDGYGYTF | TGCGCCAGCAGCCAAGCGGAGGATGGTTATGGCTACACCTTC